This TCR beta chain was documented in a study of T cell changes during pregnancy in multiple sclerosis. TCRdb's copy holds only in-frame clones and misses some; the assay was immunoSEQ multiplex PCR. The repertoire holds some 89,000 clones, with about 94% as singletons. CDR1 is WSHSY and CDR2 is SAAADI in the germline V gene. The CDR3 totals 16 residues. V was clipped by 4 bases and J by 0 bases, with 10 bases between them. This sequence joins TRBV10-2 and TRBJ2-6, with D uncertain. The source is a female donor with multiple sclerosis, enrolled in a pregnancy study. The sample here was peripheral blood, taken in the third trimester of pregnancy. Here the CDR3 DNA reads TGCGCCAGCAGTGTAGAGAGCCGCTCTGGGGCCAACGTCCTGACTTTC. It encodes CASSVESRSGANVLTF.